This is a list of T cell receptor beta chains from one sample in a study of blood T cells in healthy people across ages. TCRdb fed the 5' RACE reads into MiXCR, producing one record per CDR3 protein. The sample shows a few hundred thousand distinct CDR3 sequences, roughly a quarter of them seen only once. This sample also belongs to another study, concerning T cells of mothers and their children.

The specimen sequenced was blood. The receptors derive from a boy aged 2-15 years in good health. CDR3s include the opening cysteine and the closing phenylalanine or tryptophan. Fields, in order: J gene, D gene, V gene, clone size, CDR3 protein, CDR3 DNA. D genes are given only for firm matches. Clone sizes are given selectively: once, few, many, or a class where the clone is expanded.

TRBJ1-4 TRBD1 TRBV29-1 few CSTGTGGEKLFF TGCAGTACGGGCACAGGGGGTGAAAAACTGTTTTTT
TRBJ2-1 . TRBV4-1 . CASSPLKAGSYNEQFF TGCGCCAGCAGTCCCCTTAAAGCGGGCTCCTACAATGAGCAGTTCTTC
TRBJ2-3 TRBD1 TRBV6-6 . CASSYRDRGLNTQYF TGTGCCAGCAGTTACCGGGACAGGGGTTTGAATACGCAGTATTTT
TRBJ1-1 . TRBV5-1 . CASSPQGSDEAFF TGCGCCAGCAGCCCCCAGGGCTCCGATGAAGCTTTCTTT
TRBJ2-5 . TRBV4-3 few CASSQDTGETQYF TGCGCCAGCAGCCAAGATACCGGAGAGACCCAGTACTTC
TRBJ2-2 TRBD1 TRBV20-1 . CSAYTIGQGNTGELFF TGCAGTGCTTATACTATCGGACAGGGAAACACCGGGGAGCTGTTTTTT
TRBJ2-5 . TRBV5-1 few CASSLTDFQETQYF TGCGCCAGCAGCTTGACAGACTTTCAAGAGACCCAGTACTTC
TRBJ2-2 . TRBV12-3/TRBV12-4 few CASSLFRGDTGELFF TGTGCCAGCAGTTTATTTCGGGGCGACACCGGGGAGCTGTTTTTT
TRBJ2-2 . TRBV5-1 few CASSLAAEFTGELFF TGCGCCAGCAGCTTGGCAGCGGAGTTCACCGGGGAGCTGTTTTTT
TRBJ2-2 . TRBV10-3 . CAISPSPNTGELFF TGTGCCATTTCTCCCTCTCCGAACACCGGGGAGCTGTTTTTT
TRBJ1-5 . TRBV5-5 few CASSLGRVAGQPQHF TGTGCCAGCAGCTTGGGCAGGGTGGCAGGGCAGCCCCAGCATTTT
TRBJ2-1 . TRBV3-1 few CASSQDFVSYNEQFF TGTGCCAGCAGCCAAGATTTCGTATCCTACAATGAGCAGTTCTTC
TRBJ2-1 TRBD2 TRBV20-1 few CSARSLAGSYNEQFF TGCAGTGCTAGATCTTTAGCGGGCTCCTACAATGAGCAGTTCTTC
TRBJ2-1 . TRBV5-1 few CASSLATGYDEQFF TGCGCCAGCAGCTTGGCGACAGGATACGATGAGCAGTTCTTC
TRBJ2-7 TRBD1 TRBV12-3/TRBV12-4 once CASSQWTGKGSYEQYF TGTGCCAGCAGCCAGTGGACAGGGAAGGGCTCCTACGAGCAGTACTTC
TRBJ2-7 TRBD2 TRBV12-3/TRBV12-4 . CASSFPGLATYEQYF TGTGCCAGCAGTTTCCCGGGACTAGCCACCTACGAGCAGTACTTC
TRBJ2-7 TRBD2 TRBV6-5 few CASSSSGLASYEQYF TGTGCCAGCAGTTCCTCCGGACTAGCTTCCTACGAGCAGTACTTC
TRBJ2-7 TRBD1 TRBV6-5 few CASSRAGTEEDEQYF TGTGCCAGCAGCCGCGCCGGGACAGAGGAGGACGAGCAGTACTTC
TRBJ1-5 . TRBV10-3 . CATSRHGTPDQPQHF TGTGCCACTAGCCGTCACGGGACTCCAGATCAGCCCCAGCATTTT
TRBJ2-1 . TRBV7-9 . CASSPEGPGHNEQFF TGTGCCAGCAGCCCCGAGGGGCCCGGCCACAATGAGCAGTTCTTC
TRBJ1-4 . TRBV6-6 . CASSYSGTVAEKLFF TGTGCCAGCAGTTACTCGGGCACAGTTGCCGAAAAACTGTTTTTT
TRBJ1-6 TRBD1 TRBV6-6 few CATTQGGSSPLHF TGTGCCACCACCCAGGGGGGTAGTTCACCCCTCCACTTT
TRBJ2-5 . TRBV20-1 . CSAREQWGVQETQYF TGCAGTGCTAGAGAGCAATGGGGGGTCCAAGAGACCCAGTACTTC
TRBJ2-5 . TRBV7-9 . CASSLSNRRETQYF TGTGCCAGCAGCTTATCTAATCGGCGAGAGACCCAGTACTTC
TRBJ2-5 . TRBV10-3 . CAISPTPGETQYF TGTGCCATCAGCCCAACGCCGGGGGAGACCCAGTACTTC
TRBJ1-2 . TRBV29-1 few CSVGPGEHGYTF TGCAGCGTTGGGCCAGGGGAGCATGGCTACACCTTC
TRBJ1-2 . TRBV29-1 many CSVSAQWYRYYGYTF TGCAGCGTTAGTGCGCAATGGTACCGATACTATGGCTACACCTTC
TRBJ2-2 . TRBV3-1 . CASSQSTAYPGELFF TGTGCCAGCAGCCAATCAACCGCTTACCCCGGGGAGCTGTTTTTT
TRBJ2-3 . TRBV7-2 . CASSLARGSTDTQYF TGTGCCAGCAGCTTAGCGCGCGGGAGCACAGATACGCAGTATTTT
TRBJ2-7 TRBD2 TRBV5-4 . CASSVRAGGPHEQYF TGTGCCAGCAGCGTGCGTGCGGGAGGGCCGCACGAGCAGTACTTC
TRBJ2-7 . TRBV10-2 . CASSGGLAPYEQYF TGCGCCAGCAGTGGAGGCCTGGCGCCCTACGAGCAGTACTTC
TRBJ2-7 . TRBV14 . CASSPTQGSVDEQYF TGTGCCAGCAGCCCTACACAGGGTTCGGTAGACGAGCAGTACTTC
TRBJ2-2 . TRBV2 . CASLAGSNTGELFF TGTGCCAGCCTTGCGGGGTCGAACACCGGGGAGCTGTTTTTT
TRBJ1-3 TRBD1 TRBV29-1 . CSVEDLGRRGPTGNTIYF TGCAGCGTTGAAGATCTGGGTCGCAGGGGGCCAACTGGAAACACCATATATTTT
TRBJ2-5 TRBD1 TRBV13 . CASSFGTGSNQETQYF TGTGCCAGCAGCTTCGGGACAGGATCCAACCAAGAGACCCAGTACTTC
TRBJ1-4 . TRBV29-1 . CSATEVQDNEKLFF TGCAGCGCCACCGAGGTGCAGGATAATGAAAAACTGTTTTTT
TRBJ2-1 . TRBV12-3/TRBV12-4 few CASSLMYNEQFF TGTGCCAGCAGTCTTATGTACAATGAGCAGTTCTTC
TRBJ2-7 TRBD1 TRBV6-6 few CASSYAAGGSYEQYF TGTGCCAGCAGTTACGCGGCAGGGGGATCCTACGAGCAGTACTTC
TRBJ1-2 . TRBV20-1 . CSAPGTDNYGYTF TGCAGTGCGCCCGGGACGGATAACTATGGCTACACCTTC
TRBJ2-5 . TRBV7-3 . CASSLVPQGVGETQYF TGTGCCAGCAGCTTAGTCCCGCAGGGTGTAGGGGAGACCCAGTACTTC
TRBJ1-6 . TRBV9 . CASSGTTGNSPLHF TGTGCCAGCAGCGGGACCACGGGCAATTCACCCCTCCACTTT
TRBJ2-1 TRBD2 TRBV27 . CASSIPLAGASNEQFF TGTGCCAGCAGTATTCCCCTAGCGGGAGCTAGTAATGAGCAGTTCTTC
TRBJ1-5 . TRBV9 few CASSVGGGGNQPQHF TGTGCCAGCAGCGTAGGGGGGGGCGGGAATCAGCCCCAGCATTTT
TRBJ2-6 . TRBV20-1 . CSAIDRRSGANVLTF TGCAGTGCCATCGACAGGCGCTCTGGGGCCAACGTCCTGACTTTC
TRBJ2-3 . TRBV6-5 many CASSPFGGAPDTQYF TGTGCCAGCAGTCCCTTTGGGGGGGCCCCAGATACGCAGTATTTT
TRBJ2-3 TRBD2 TRBV30 few CAWSSLAGFTDTQYF TGTGCCTGGAGTAGCCTAGCGGGATTCACAGATACGCAGTATTTT
TRBJ1-2 . TRBV4-1 . CASRTIGASGYTF TGCGCCAGCAGGACAATCGGGGCGAGTGGCTACACCTTC
TRBJ2-1 . TRBV11-2 . CASSFQGMVDNEQFF TGTGCCAGCAGCTTCCAGGGGATGGTAGACAATGAGCAGTTCTTC